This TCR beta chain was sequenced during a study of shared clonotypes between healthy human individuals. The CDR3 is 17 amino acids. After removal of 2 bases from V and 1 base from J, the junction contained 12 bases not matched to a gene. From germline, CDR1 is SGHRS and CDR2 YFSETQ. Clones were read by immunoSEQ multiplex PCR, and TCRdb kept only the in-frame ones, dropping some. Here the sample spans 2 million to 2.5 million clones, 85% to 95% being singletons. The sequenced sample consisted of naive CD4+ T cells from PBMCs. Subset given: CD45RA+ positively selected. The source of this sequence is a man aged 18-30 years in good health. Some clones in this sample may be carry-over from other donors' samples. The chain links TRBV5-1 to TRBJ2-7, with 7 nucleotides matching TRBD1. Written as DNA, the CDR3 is TGCGCCAGCAGCTTTACCACGGGACAGTCCTTATCCTACGAGCAGTACTTC. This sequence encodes CASSFTTGQSLSYEQYF.